This TCR beta chain was captured by sequencing in a study of human T cells and chemical hapten exposure. From the RACE reads, TCRdb called clonotypes with MiXCR, one entry per CDR3 protein. The sample holds around 340,000 distinct CDR3 sequences, around 7% seen once. As for time point: patch test 1, 2 weeks after DPC sensitization. Treatment defined: therapeutic diphenylcyclopropenone sensitization with weekly scalp DPC. Prior to application of each patch test, blood was drawn. The V gene's germline CDR1 is MGHDK and CDR2 SYGVNS. The CDR3 runs to 14 residues. Deletions cut 4 bases from V and 0 bases from J, with 6 bases between.

The gene calls are TRBV25-1 and TRBJ1-4; D remains unclear. The sequencing here drew on whole blood, taken in connection with sensitization to the hapten diphenylcyclopropenone (DPC). This TCR was recovered from a woman aged 18-35 years with alopecia areata. Some clones in this sample may be carry-over from other donors' samples. The CDR3 DNA follows: TGTGCCAGCAGTGGGCATGCAACTAATGAAAAACTGTTTTTT. This sequence encodes CASSGHATNEKLFF.